Following are 10 T cell receptor beta chains from one sample sequenced in a study of CD8+CD57+ T cells in acquired aplastic anemia. CD8+CD57+ cell expansion, shown by flow cytometry, had occurred in the patients selected for sequencing. Profiles of TCR beta VDJ and CDR3 were generated from a genomic DNA template. TCRdb analysed the reads with MiXCR anew, one entry per CDR3 protein. The repertoire holds a few hundred thousand distinct CDR3 sequences, with roughly 50% as singletons. Sequencing input: sorted CD4+, CD8+, or CD8+CD57+ T cells (not recorded which) from PBMCs. The receptor source for this set is a human donor with aplastic anemia.

The chain joins TRBV11-2 to TRBJ2-3; 11 bases are a match to TRBD2. With 5 bases clipped from V and 2 bases from J, the junction kept 6 bases outside the gene matches. Germline V CDR1 and CDR2: SGHAT, FQNNGV. The CDR3 runs 16 residues. DNA for the CDR3: TGTGCCAGCAGCCTACTAGCGGGGGAGATCACAGATACGCAGTATTTT. It encodes CASSLLAGEITDTQYF.

This rearrangement joins TRBV15 to TRBJ2-7; 8 bases are shared with TRBD1. The CDR3 consists of 12 residues. V shed 5 bases, J shed 10 bases, and the junction held 7 bases outside the gene matches. Germline CDR1 LNHNV, CDR2 YYDKDF (reference sequence). CDR3 residues: CATSPHGQGQYF. CDR3 DNA sequence: TGTGCCACCAGCCCTCACGGACAGGGTCAGTACTTC.

This clonotype has a handful of counts. V and J are TRBV5-1 and TRBJ2-3; the match to TRBD1 covers 10 bases. The V and J ends lost 4 bases and 6 bases, in that order; junction bases with no gene match: 8. The germline gives CDR1 SGHRS, CDR2 YFSETQ. This CDR3 is built from 15 residues. The CDR3 protein is CASSVGTGVGDTQYF. DNA for the CDR3: TGCGCCAGCAGCGTGGGGACAGGGGTAGGGGATACGCAGTATTTT.

This clonotype was observed many times. In DNA, the CDR3 is TGTGCCAGCAGCTCGACAGGACAGGGGGCTCAAGAGACCCAGTACTTC. Protein sequence: CASSSTGQGAQETQYF. The gene calls are TRBV5-8 and TRBJ2-5; 11 bases fit TRBD1. Germline V CDR1 and CDR2: SGHTS, YDEGEE. The CDR3 has 16 residues. The J segment lost 2 bases and the V segment lost 3 bases, leaving 6 bases of the junction unmatched. Looking up the rest from reference TRBV5-8 and TRBJ2-5 gives the full variable domain: EAGVTQSPTHLIKTRGQQATLRCSPISGHTSVYWYQQALGLGLQFLLWYDEGEERNRGNFPPRFSGRQFPNYSSELNVNALELEDSALYLCASSSTGQGAQETQYFGPGTRLLVL.

The rearrangement joins TRBV7-3 to TRBJ1-3, with D unresolved. Trimming stripped 4 bases from V and 4 bases from J, with 17 bases between. This CDR3 contains 16 residues. CDR1 and CDR2 from the germline V gene are SGHTA and FQGTGA. The CDR3 loop reads CASSSPDPTFGNTIYF. The DNA of the CDR3 is TGTGCCAGCAGCTCACCAGACCCTACCTTCGGAAACACCATATATTTT.

Turning to this clonotype: A single base separates this from a much larger clone, so it may be a read error. This chain joins TRBV4-1 and TRBJ2-1, with D unresolved. Germline V gene sequence: CDR1 MGHRA, CDR2 YSYEKL. This CDR3 has 15 residues. The ends were cut back, 1 base at V and 0 bases at J, with 7 bases in the middle. The chain's CDR3 is CASSQGSSSYNEQFF. CDR3 DNA sequence: TGCGCCAGCAGCCAAGGGTCCAGCTCCTACAATGAGCAGTTCTTC.

This chain uses TRBV7-8 with TRBJ1-4; D unclear. CDR3 length: 15 residues. With 3 bases removed from V and 6 bases from J, the gap between germline ends came to 14 bases. Germline CDR1 SGHVS, CDR2 FQNEAQ. The CDR3 nucleotides read TGTGCCAGCAGCTTCAAGACATCGAACGATGAAAAACTGTTTTTT. This encodes CASSFKTSNDEKLFF.

The sample holds many counts of this clonotype. This chain connects TRBV6-6 to TRBJ1-1, with a tentative D call TRBD1 (5 bases). The CDR3 covers 14 residues. V was pared by 2 bases and J by 10 bases, with 17 bases between. Germline CDR1 is MNHNY and CDR2 is SVGAGI (reference sequence). The CDR3, as DNA: TGTGCCAGCAGTTACCGAGGGGATGGATCTGGAGCTTTCTTT. Its protein is CASSYRGDGSGAFF.

V is TRBV5-5 and J is TRBJ2-7, with 12 bases lining up with TRBD2. Germline CDR1 and CDR2: SGHKS and YYEKEE (reference sequence). CDR3 length equals 16 residues. V dropped 2 bases and J dropped 3; count of bases not matched to a gene: 6. In DNA form, the CDR3 reads TGTGCCAGCAGCTTCCCGACTAGCGGGGGAAACTACGAGCAGTACTTC. This translates into CASSFPTSGGNYEQYF.

The chain uses TRBV10-3 and TRBJ2-3; 13 nucleotides align to TRBD2. V gave up 5 bases and J gave up 2 bases; unmatched junction bases: 10. Germline V gene sequence: CDR1 ENHRY, CDR2 SYGVKD. CDR3 length: 18 residues. Written as DNA, the CDR3 is TGTGCCATCAGTCAGATCGGGACTAGCGGGGAAAACACAGATACGCAGTATTTT. This sequence encodes CAISQIGTSGENTDTQYF.